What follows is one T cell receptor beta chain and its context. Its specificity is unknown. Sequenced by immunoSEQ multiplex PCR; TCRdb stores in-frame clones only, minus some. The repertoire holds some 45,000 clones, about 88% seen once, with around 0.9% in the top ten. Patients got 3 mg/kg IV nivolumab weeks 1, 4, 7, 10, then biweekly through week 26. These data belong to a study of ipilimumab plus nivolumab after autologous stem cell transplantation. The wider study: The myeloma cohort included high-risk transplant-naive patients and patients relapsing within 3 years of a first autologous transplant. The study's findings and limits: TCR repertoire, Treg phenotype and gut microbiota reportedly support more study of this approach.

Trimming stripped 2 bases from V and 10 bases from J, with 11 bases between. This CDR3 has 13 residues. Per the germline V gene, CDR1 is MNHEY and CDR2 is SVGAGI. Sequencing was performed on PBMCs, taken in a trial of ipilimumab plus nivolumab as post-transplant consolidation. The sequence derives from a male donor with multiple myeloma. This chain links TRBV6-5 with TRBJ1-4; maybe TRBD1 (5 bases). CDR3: CASSYAGGGKLFF. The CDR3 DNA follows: TGTGCCAGCAGTTACGCGGGTGGGGGAAAACTGTTTTTT.